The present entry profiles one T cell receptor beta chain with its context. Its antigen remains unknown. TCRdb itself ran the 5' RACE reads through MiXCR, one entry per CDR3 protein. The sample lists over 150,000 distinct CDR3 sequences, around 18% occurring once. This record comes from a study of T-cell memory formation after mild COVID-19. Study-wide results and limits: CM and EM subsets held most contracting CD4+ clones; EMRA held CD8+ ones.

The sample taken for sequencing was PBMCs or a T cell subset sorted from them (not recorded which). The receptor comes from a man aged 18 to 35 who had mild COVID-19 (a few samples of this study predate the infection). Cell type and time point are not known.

In DNA form, the CDR3 reads TGCGCCAGCAGCCAAGTTGGGGGCGGCAGGGCCGGCTACACCTTC. It codes for CASSQVGGGRAGYTF. This chain links TRBV4-3 with TRBJ1-2; D may be TRBD1 (6 bases). In germline, CDR1 is LGHNA, CDR2 YSLEER. The CDR3 is 15 residues long. V lost 1 base and J lost 8, with 17 bases in between.